One sample yielded the 32 T cell receptor beta chains listed below, sequenced in a study of blood T cell repertoires in COVID-19. Some clones are missing from TCRdb's copy, which holds only in-frame ones; the method was immunoSEQ multiplex PCR. The sample holds 60,000 or so clones, around four fifths seen once. The source material was peripheral blood. The receptor set was obtained from a man between 25 and 39 years old with COVID-19, enrolled during active disease.

The chain recombines TRBV14 with TRBJ2-5; unclear D gene. The CDR3 runs 16 residues. Looked up from germline, CDR1 is SGHDN and CDR2 is FVKESK. Trimming left V 1 base short and J 3 bases short, with 15 bases between. DNA of the CDR3: TGTGCCAGCAGCCAAGGGTATCTGGGCCACAAAGAGACCCAGTACTTC. Its translation: CASSQGYLGHKETQYF.

V usage is TRBV7-9 and J usage is TRBJ2-7; D is perhaps TRBD2 (5 bases). CDR3 length equals 13 residues. Trimming took 4 bases from V and 1 from J, leaving 8 bases between them. Germline lookup yields CDR1 SEHNR and CDR2 FQNEAQ (reference sequence). CDR3 residues: CASSSEVSYEQYF. In DNA, the CDR3 is TGTGCCAGCAGCTCGGAGGTTTCCTACGAGCAGTACTTC. The full variable domain, completed using reference TRBV7-9 and TRBJ2-7, is DTGVSQNPRHKITKRGQNVTFRCDPISEHNRLYWYRQTLGQGPEFLTYFQNEAQLEKSRLLSDRFSAERPKGSFSTLEIQRTEQGDSAMYLCASSSEVSYEQYFGPGTRLTVT.

The rearrangement uses TRBV6-5 and TRBJ2-1, with D unresolved. The CDR3 contains 15 residues. The germline CDR1 and CDR2 sequences are MNHEY and SVGAGI. The V and J ends lost 2 bases and 7 bases respectively, with 15 bases between them. In DNA, the CDR3 is TGTGCCAGCAGTTACCTTCTAGGTTTTGGAAATGAGCAGTTCTTC. As protein: CASSYLLGFGNEQFF.

The chain joins TRBV3-1 (or the pseudogene TRBV3-2) to TRBJ2-3; TRBD1 might be the D (6 bases). V lost 4 bases, J lost 1 base, and 9 bases lay in between. CDR1 and CDR2 (germline): LGHDT, YNNKEL (reference sequence). The CDR3 sequence is 14 residues long. CDR3: CASSRQVGTDTQYF. The CDR3 region has the DNA TGTGCCAGCAGCCGACAGGTAGGCACAGATACGCAGTATTTT.

The rearrangement links TRBV27 to TRBJ2-3; no clear D gene. This CDR3 contains 13 residues. Germline-derived CDR1 and CDR2 are MNHEY and SMNVEV (reference sequence). V was cut by 6 bases and J by 1 base, with 8 bases left in between. The CDR3 DNA reads TGTGCCAGCAGATTGGCGGGCACAGATACGCAGTATTTT. This translates into CASRLAGTDTQYF.

The chain employs TRBV5-4 and TRBJ2-7, with D possibly being TRBD1 (6 bases). The V end lost 2 bases, the J end lost 6 bases, and 9 bases lay between the germline ends. CDR3 length: 12 amino acids. Germline CDR1 and CDR2: SGHNT and YYREEE (reference sequence). The DNA for the CDR3 is TGTGCCAGCAGCTTTCCAGGGGTCGAGCAGTACTTC. Translation: CASSFPGVEQYF.

This clone was counted a single time. The chain uses TRBV6-1 and TRBJ1-1; D perhaps matches TRBD1 (5 bases). Trimming stripped 5 bases from V and 7 bases from J, with 8 bases between. The CDR3 is made up of 11 amino acids. Per germline, CDR1 MNHNS and CDR2 SASEGT. The CDR3 region has the DNA TGTGCCAGCAGTTATCAGGGTGAAGCTTTCTTT. As protein: CASSYQGEAFF.

The chain employs TRBV27 and TRBJ2-6, with 9 bases matching TRBD1. The CDR3 is 16 amino acids. Germline values: CDR1 MNHEY, CDR2 SMNVEV (reference sequence). After removal of 5 bases from V and 2 bases from J, the junction contained 4 bases not matched to a gene. CDR3 sequence: CASSPGQGAGANVLTF. DNA for the CDR3: TGTGCCAGCAGTCCGGGACAGGGTGCTGGGGCCAACGTCCTGACTTTC. Together with reference TRBV27 and TRBJ2-6, the CDR3 gives the full variable domain: EAQVTQNPRYLITVTGKKLTVTCSQNMNHEYMSWYRQDPGLGLRQIYYSMNVEVTDKGDVPEGYKVSRKEKRNFPLILESPSPNQTSLYFCASSPGQGAGANVLTFGAGSRLTVL.

The rearrangement joins TRBV5-5 to TRBJ1-4, with 9 bases aligning to TRBD1. The V segment lost 3 bases and the J segment 8 bases; nucleotides outside the gene matches: 5. The CDR3 spans 14 residues. Germline V gene data show CDR1 as SGHKS and CDR2 as YYEKEE (reference sequence). The CDR3 region is CASSSGQGREKLFF. DNA for the CDR3: TGTGCCAGCAGCTCGGGACAGGGAAGAGAAAAACTGTTTTTT.

The chain carries TRBV28 and TRBJ2-7; 8 bases map to TRBD2. The CDR3 extends over 16 amino acids. Germline CDR1 and CDR2: MDHEN and SYDVKM. Unmatched junction bases numbered 14, after V lost 5 bases and J lost 5 bases. The CDR3: CASSPLTSDGSHEQYF. The CDR3 region has the DNA TGTGCCAGCAGTCCCCTGACTAGCGATGGGTCCCACGAGCAGTACTTC.

The genes are TRBV5-1 and TRBJ2-1; D not certain. Germline V CDR1 and CDR2: SGHRS, YFSETQ. The CDR3 has 13 residues. V was shortened by 3 bases and J by 8 bases, with 12 bases between the two germline ends. DNA of the CDR3: TGCGCCAGCAGCTCCCTCCAGGTTGATGAGCAGTTCTTC. It codes for CASSSLQVDEQFF.

The gene calls are TRBV5-4 and TRBJ2-3; perhaps TRBD1 as D (5 bases). Germline V gives CDR1 SGHNT, CDR2 YYREEE (reference sequence). The CDR3 runs to 14 residues. V shed 1 base and J shed 2 bases, with 8 bases lying between them. CDR3 nucleotides: TGTGCCAGCAGCTTGACAGGTTTCACAGATACGCAGTATTTT. Protein sequence: CASSLTGFTDTQYF.

The chain employs TRBV11-2 and TRBJ2-5, with TRBD1 as a possible D gene (6 bases). V dropped 3 bases and J dropped 6 bases, with 14 bases sitting between them. The CDR3 is made up of 14 amino acids. Germline lookup yields CDR1 SGHAT and CDR2 FQNNGV. The CDR3: CASSFRTGTQTQYF. For the CDR3, the DNA is TGTGCCAGCAGCTTTCGCACAGGGACACAGACCCAGTACTTC.

CDR3 loop: CASSLAPPNQPQHF. DNA of the CDR3: TGTGCCAGCAGTTTGGCTCCCCCCAATCAGCCCCAGCATTTT. The rearrangement joins TRBV27 to TRBJ1-5; D is uncertain. Germline CDR1 is MNHEY and CDR2 is SMNVEV (reference sequence). The CDR3 is made up of 14 amino acids. V was clipped by 3 bases and J by 3 bases, with 9 bases between them.

This sequence joins TRBV5-1 and TRBJ2-1, with TRBD2 matching over 11 bases. This CDR3 spans 15 amino acids. Germline values: CDR1 SGHRS, CDR2 YFSETQ. V was pared by 0 bases and J by 5 bases, with 1 base of the junction left unmatched. The CDR3 region is CASSLDSGRDNEQFF. In DNA form, the CDR3 reads TGCGCCAGCAGCTTGGATAGCGGGAGGGACAATGAGCAGTTCTTC.

This clone was observed a handful of times. The chain is built from TRBV13 and TRBJ1-1; possible D gene TRBD1, 6 bases. Trimming removed 2 bases from V and 0 bases from J, with 7 bases in between. Germline loops: CDR1 PRHDT, CDR2 FYEKMQ (reference sequence). This CDR3 contains 14 residues. The CDR3 here is CASSLTGLNTEAFF. The CDR3 DNA reads TGTGCCAGCAGCTTAACAGGGCTGAACACTGAAGCTTTCTTT. Full variable domain (outside the CDR3, taken from reference TRBV13 and TRBJ1-1): AAGVIQSPRHLIKEKRETATLKCYPIPRHDTVYWYQQGPGQDPQFLISFYEKMQSDKGSIPDRFSAQQFSDYHSELNMSSLELGDSALYFCASSLTGLNTEAFFGQGTRLTVV.

The chain carries TRBV11-2 and TRBJ2-7, with TRBD2 matching 9 bases. There are 16 residues in the CDR3. Looked up from germline, CDR1 is SGHAT and CDR2 is FQNNGV. J lost 5 bases, V lost 10 bases, and 18 bases had no gene match. The CDR3 here is CATPKGAGGLWNEQYF. CDR3 DNA sequence: TGTGCCACCCCGAAAGGCGCGGGGGGGCTCTGGAACGAGCAGTACTTC.

V and J are TRBV4-1 and TRBJ1-1, with TRBD1 as a possible D gene (5 bases). CDR3 size: 18 residues. Germline values: CDR1 MGHRA, CDR2 YSYEKL. V was pared by 1 base and J by 0 bases, with 18 bases between. CDR3 residues: CASSQGSLGAGMNTEAFF. In nucleotides, the CDR3 is TGCGCCAGCAGCCAAGGCTCCTTAGGGGCCGGAATGAACACTGAAGCTTTCTTT.

The rearrangement joins TRBV6-5 to TRBJ1-1; the D is unclear. Per the germline V gene, CDR1 is MNHEY and CDR2 is SVGAGI. The CDR3 sequence is 14 residues long. V shed 2 bases and J shed 4 bases, with 11 bases lying between them. The CDR3 DNA reads TGTGCCAGCAGTTACGTCGGGGAGAGCACTGAAGCTTTCTTT. This codes for CASSYVGESTEAFF.

V and J are TRBV7-3 and TRBJ1-2; 7 positions agree with TRBD1. V dropped 0 bases and J dropped 4; count of bases not matched to a gene: 5. This CDR3 has 15 residues. CDR1 is SGHTA, CDR2 FQGTGA, per germline. The DNA for the CDR3 is TGTGCCAGCAGCTTAACGCCCGACAGGGCCTATGGCTACACCTTC. Translated: CASSLTPDRAYGYTF. Using reference TRBV7-3 and TRBJ1-2 for the parts outside the CDR3, the full variable domain is GAGVSQTPSNKVTEKGKYVELRCDPISGHTALYWYRQSLGQGPEFLIYFQGTGAADDSGLPNDRFFAVRPEGSVSTLKIQRTERGDSAVYLCASSLTPDRAYGYTFGSGTRLTVV.

This clone came up once. The CDR3 here is CASSTRTSGRRYEQYF. The CDR3 bases are TGTGCCAGTAGTACCCGGACTAGCGGGAGGCGGTACGAGCAGTACTTC. This chain links TRBV19 with TRBJ2-7; 14 bases are shared with TRBD2. Germline loops: CDR1 LNHDA, CDR2 SQIVND (reference sequence). Unmatched junction bases numbered 6, after V lost 4 bases and J lost 4 bases. The length of the CDR3 is 16 residues.

The V and J genes are TRBV5-1 and TRBJ1-2; TRBD1 might be the D (5 bases). CDR3 size: 13 residues. Germline CDR1 is SGHRS and CDR2 is YFSETQ. The germline V and J ends were trimmed by 1 base and 3 bases, with 7 bases remaining between them. The CDR3 bases are TGCGCCAGCAGCTTGAAAGGGGACTATGGCTACACCTTC. Translating it yields CASSLKGDYGYTF.

J is TRBJ1-1 and V is TRBV11-3, with 7 bases identical to TRBD1. CDR3 length equals 15 residues. V lost 6 bases to trimming and J lost 2 bases; unmatched junction nucleotides: 9. Germline CDR1 SGHNT, CDR2 YENEEA. The CDR3 loop is CASRARTGANTEAFF. The CDR3 DNA reads TGTGCCAGCAGGGCTCGGACAGGCGCCAACACTGAAGCTTTCTTT.

The chain is built from TRBV5-1 and TRBJ1-1; the D gene is possibly TRBD1 (5 bases). This CDR3 has 14 residues. V was trimmed by 0 bases and J by 3 bases, leaving 9 bases between them. The germline V gene has CDR1 SGHRS and CDR2 YFSETQ. CDR3 nucleotide sequence: TGCGCCAGCAGCTTGGGGACAAGCGACACTGAAGCTTTCTTT. This gives the protein CASSLGTSDTEAFF.

This clone was recorded a few times. Germline and junction disagree at one end, which may indicate a read error. The gene calls are TRBV24-1 and TRBJ1-1, with TRBD1 as a possible D gene (5 bases). Germline assignment: CDR1 KGHDR and CDR2 SFDVKD. The CDR3 consists of 13 residues. CDR3 amino acids: CATSVSGNAEAFF. The DNA for the CDR3 is TGTGCCACCAGTGTCTCAGGGAACGCTGAAGCTTTCTTT.

The chain carries TRBV14 and TRBJ2-7; maybe TRBD2 (5 bases). V was trimmed by 1 base and J by 3 bases, leaving 7 bases between them. Germline CDR1 reads SGHDN; CDR2 reads FVKESK. This CDR3 spans 13 amino acids. The CDR3 bases are TGTGCCAGCAGCCAAGCGGACTTCTACGAGCAGTACTTC. Translated, it gives CASSQADFYEQYF.

The V call is TRBV12-5, the J call TRBJ2-1, with 13 bases lining up with TRBD2. The germline V gene has CDR1 LGHNT and CDR2 FRNRAP. This CDR3 contains 18 residues. V dropped 5 bases and J dropped 3; count of bases not matched to a gene: 10. The CDR3 region is CASGPTLGLAGIYNEQFF. The CDR3 nucleotides read TGTGCTAGTGGTCCAACCCTGGGACTAGCGGGGATCTACAATGAGCAGTTCTTC.

The chain has TRBV30 and TRBJ1-3; the match to TRBD1 covers 12 bases. V dropped 8 bases and J dropped 6; count of bases not matched to a gene: 8. The germline V gene has CDR1 GTSNPN and CDR2 SVGIG (reference sequence). There are 14 residues in the CDR3. CDR3 DNA sequence: TGTGCCGCGGGACAGGGGGCGAGAGTAAACACCATATATTTT. Amino acid sequence: CAAGQGARVNTIYF.

In its sample, this clone was seen a few times. This rearrangement joins TRBV19 to TRBJ1-6; no reliable D call. This CDR3 spans 14 amino acids. Per germline, CDR1 LNHDA and CDR2 SQIVND (reference sequence). Trimming took 5 bases from V and 5 from J, leaving 10 bases between them. The CDR3 here is CASSLAADNSPLHF. CDR3 nucleotides: TGTGCCAGTAGTCTGGCCGCTGATAATTCACCCCTCCACTTT.

Concerning this clone: Other DNA sequences in this sample translate to the same CDR3. This chain connects TRBV2 to TRBJ2-1; 13 positions match TRBD2. V lost 6 bases, J lost 4 bases, and 3 bases stayed unmatched. Germline-derived CDR1 and CDR2 are SNHLY and FYNNEI. The CDR3 loop spans 15 amino acids. In DNA form, the CDR3 reads TGTGCCAGCAGCCCGGGACTAGCGGGGTACAATGAGCAGTTCTTC. Amino acids: CASSPGLAGYNEQFF.

In its sample, this clone was seen many times. J is TRBJ2-7 and V is TRBV24-1; D might be TRBD2 (5 bases). Germline CDR1 KGHDR, CDR2 SFDVKD. The CDR3 runs 14 residues. V lost 5 bases and J 3 bases, leaving 13 bases between the germline ends. The CDR3 nucleotides read TGTGCCACCAGTGGTCGGAGGCCCCTCTACGAGCAGTACTTC. It is translated as CATSGRRPLYEQYF.

The table lists this clone with a few counts. The sample contains more than one DNA sequence encoding this CDR3. The chain employs TRBV3-1 (or the pseudogene TRBV3-2) and TRBJ1-4; no reliable D call. V was shortened by 1 base and J by 7 bases, with 4 bases between the two germline ends. The germline gives CDR1 LGHDT, CDR2 YNNKEL (reference sequence). The CDR3 sequence is 12 residues long. The CDR3 coding sequence is TGTGCCAGCAGCCAAGGGGCTGAAAAACTGTTTTTT. Translated: CASSQGAEKLFF.